These 14 T cell receptor beta chains came from one sample sequenced in a study of human thymus T cells. TCRdb's copy holds only in-frame clones and misses some; the assay was immunoSEQ multiplex PCR. The sample yields about 78,000 clones, approximately 96% seen once. Corrective cardiac operations yielded the resected thymus tissue. The sample was thymus tissue. Receptors were obtained from a boy younger than two with a congenital heart defect but otherwise immunologically healthy.

The genes are TRBV11-3 and TRBJ2-2, with D possibly being TRBD1 (6 bases). The germline CDR1 and CDR2 sequences are SGHNT and YENEEA. CDR3 length: 17 residues. V was pared by 0 bases and J by 5 bases, with 16 bases between. As DNA, the CDR3 is TGTGCCAGCAGCTTAGATCTCTGGTCAGGGGCTACCGGGGAGCTGTTTTTT. Its translation is CASSLDLWSGATGELFF.

The rearrangement uses TRBV28 and TRBJ1-5; no firm D call. The CDR3 is 16 residues long. In germline, CDR1 is MDHEN, CDR2 SYDVKM. Trimming shortened V by 3 bases and J by 5 bases, and 17 bases separated the two germline ends. The CDR3 DNA sequence: TGTGCCAGCAGTTTGAAGACATCCCCGGACCATCAGCCCCAGCATTTT. Protein sequence: CASSLKTSPDHQPQHF.

The chain carries TRBV19 and TRBJ1-5, with TRBD1 matching over 10 bases. V dropped 7 bases and J dropped 7; count of bases not matched to a gene: 22. Germline assignment: CDR1 LNHDA and CDR2 SQIVND (reference sequence). There are 19 residues in the CDR3. The CDR3 sequence: CASNKSSGTGACAKQPQHF. The DNA for the CDR3 is TGTGCCAGTAATAAGAGTTCCGGGACAGGGGCCTGCGCAAAGCAGCCCCAGCATTTT.

The rearrangement uses TRBV6-8 and TRBJ2-7, with 11 bases identical to TRBD2. Germline V lookup: CDR1 MNHGY, CDR2 SAAAGT. Unmatched junction bases numbered 6, after V lost 4 bases and J lost 4 bases. The CDR3 contains 15 residues. CDR3 protein: CASSSPTSGVYEQYF. CDR3 DNA sequence: TGTGCCAGCAGTTCCCCGACTAGCGGGGTATACGAGCAGTACTTC.

The chain uses TRBV19 and TRBJ1-4; D not certain. Germline V gene sequence: CDR1 LNHDA, CDR2 SQIVND (reference sequence). This CDR3 spans 11 amino acids. V lost 7 bases and J lost 5, with 5 bases in between. CDR3 residues: CASNQNEKLFF. CDR3 bases: TGTGCCAGTAACCAGAATGAAAAACTGTTTTTT.

V gene TRBV6-1 combines with J gene TRBJ2-1; D might be TRBD1 or TRBD2, each matching 5 bases. This CDR3 is 13 amino acids long. The germline CDR1 and CDR2 sequences are MNHNS and SASEGT. The V and J ends lost 6 bases and 12 bases respectively, with 18 bases between them. The CDR3 DNA is TGTGCCAGCAGGGGACCAAATTTAGTCAGGCAGTTCTTC. Protein product: CASRGPNLVRQFF.

V gene TRBV28 combines with J gene TRBJ2-7, with TRBD1 matching 7 bases. Germline CDR1 and CDR2: MDHEN and SYDVKM. The V segment lost 3 bases and the J segment 3 bases; nucleotides outside the gene matches: 8. The CDR3 extends over 15 amino acids. CDR3 loop: CASSFRGSRSYEQYF. The CDR3 coding sequence is TGTGCCAGCAGTTTCAGGGGGAGTCGAAGCTACGAGCAGTACTTC.

This rearrangement joins TRBV18 to TRBJ2-1; D might be TRBD2 (5 bases). This CDR3 has 18 residues. Trimming cost V 2 bases and J 4 bases, with 21 bases left between them. The germline gives CDR1 KGHSH, CDR2 LQKENI. The CDR3 here is CASSPVPTLRGEYNEQFF. The CDR3 DNA sequence: TGTGCCAGCTCACCAGTCCCCACCCTACGGGGAGAGTACAATGAGCAGTTCTTC.

V usage is TRBV21-1 and J usage is TRBJ1-1. TRBV21-1 corresponds to a pseudogene. The length of the CDR3 is 16 residues. The CDR3 region is CASTYPGPRGVTEAFF. Written as DNA, the CDR3 is TGTGCCAGCACTTATCCGGGACCGAGGGGGGTCACTGAAGCTTTCTTT.

The J gene is TRBJ2-6, the V gene TRBV27; 10 bases are a match to TRBD1. V was pared by 5 bases and J by 0 bases, with 13 bases of the junction left unmatched. Germline V CDR1 and CDR2: MNHEY, SMNVEV (reference sequence). This CDR3 is 20 amino acids long. The DNA of the CDR3 is TGTGCCAGCAGTCTTAACCTCGGGACAGGGGTCGACTCTGGGGCCAACGTCCTGACTTTC. It codes for CASSLNLGTGVDSGANVLTF.

The V call is TRBV6-5, the J call TRBJ2-1; a possible D gene is TRBD1 (5 bases). The CDR3 extends over 14 amino acids. Trimming took 0 bases from V and 3 from J, leaving 6 bases between them. Germline values: CDR1 MNHEY, CDR2 SVGAGI. The CDR3 is CASSYSTDYNEQFF. For the CDR3, the DNA is TGTGCCAGCAGTTACTCGACAGACTACAATGAGCAGTTCTTC.

The chain carries TRBV18 and TRBJ2-6, with D uncertain. Germline values: CDR1 KGHSH, CDR2 LQKENI. CDR3 length equals 16 residues. Trimming cost V 0 bases and J 2 bases, with 8 bases left between them. CDR3 DNA sequence: TGTGCCAGCTCACCACCGGGGAAGGCTGGGGCCAACGTCCTGACTTTC. Its protein product is CASSPPGKAGANVLTF.

The table lists this clone with a few counts. The rearrangement links TRBV5-8 to TRBJ1-2, with 7 bases aligning to TRBD1. The length of the CDR3 is 14 residues. Germline trimming cut 4 bases from V and 4 bases from J; bases unmatched to any gene: 7. The germline gives CDR1 SGHTS, CDR2 YDEGEE. This CDR3 is CASSPTGPFYGYTF. CDR3 DNA sequence: TGTGCCAGCAGCCCGACAGGGCCCTTCTATGGCTACACCTTC.

The chain has TRBV15 and TRBJ2-5, with TRBD2 identical over 9 bases. This CDR3 region has 16 residues. Trimming took 0 bases from V and 7 from J; bases not matched to a gene: 9. In germline, CDR1 is LNHNV, CDR2 YYDKDF (reference sequence). The CDR3 here is CATSREVYIAGVTQYF. In DNA, the CDR3 is TGTGCCACCAGCAGAGAAGTGTACATAGCGGGAGTGACCCAGTACTTC.